This TCR beta chain was captured by sequencing in a study of metastatic and nonmetastatic thyroid tumors. With regard to this clone: Being one base from a much bigger clone, this may be a read error. In the same sample, other DNA sequences code for this CDR3.

This CDR3 spans 13 amino acids. Between the trimmed V and J ends, which lost 1 base and 8 bases, there was a span of 12 bases. The germline V gene has CDR1 DFQATT and CDR2 SNEGSKA (reference sequence). Thyroid surgery took place with no prior treatment in any patient. MiXCR re-clonotyped the PCR reads for TCRdb. Here the sample spans some 31,000 clones, approximately 15% being singletons. Sequencing input: blood. The source of this sequence is a female donor with papillary thyroid cancer or a benign thyroid nodule (not recorded which). Some clones in this sample may be carry-over from other donors' samples. V gene TRBV20-1 combines with J gene TRBJ2-1; D not certain. CDR3 residues: CSARVPRRYEQFF. The DNA of the CDR3 is TGCAGTGCTAGAGTGCCTAGACGGTATGAGCAGTTCTTC.